A single sample gave rise to the 6 T cell receptor beta chains below, sequenced in a study of early T cells in non-severe SARS-CoV-2 infection. TCRdb itself ran the 5' RACE reads through MiXCR, one entry per CDR3 protein. Found here are tens of thousands of distinct CDR3 sequences, about 12% of them singletons; the top ten hold about 6.4%. The sample consisted of whole blood. These receptors originate from an adult who was a healthcare worker with PCR-confirmed SARS-CoV-2 infection or an uninfected control (not recorded which).

This clonotype showed up many times. This chain connects TRBV3-1 to TRBJ2-3, with TRBD2 identical over 9 bases. The CDR3 is 18 amino acids. Germline V gene lookup returns CDR1 LGHDT and CDR2 YNNKEL (reference sequence). J gave up 2 bases and V 4 bases, and 13 bases lay outside the gene matches. The CDR3 bases are TGTGCCAGCAGCCCCTCGTTAAACATAGCGGGGGACACAGATACGCAGTATTTT. Amino acid sequence: CASSPSLNIAGDTDTQYF.

The V and J genes are TRBV6-5 and TRBJ2-5; 10 bases match TRBD2. The CDR3 length is 16 residues. Looked up from germline, CDR1 is MNHEY and CDR2 is SVGAGI. With V trimmed by 7 bases and J by 3 bases, 11 bases remained unmatched. The CDR3 protein is CASIVSGGLYKETQYF. The CDR3 DNA follows: TGTGCCAGCATCGTTAGCGGGGGGTTGTATAAAGAGACCCAGTACTTC.

This clonotype occurred a few times. The chain combines TRBV5-1 with TRBJ1-6, with 9 bases aligning to TRBD1. CDR3 size: 15 residues. Trimming at V came to 4 bases and at J to 9 bases, leaving 8 bases not matched to a gene. The V gene's germline CDR1 is SGHRS and CDR2 YFSETQ. CDR3 DNA: TGCGCCAGCAGCCCCCGGGACAGGGATGCTTCACCCCTCCACTTT. This encodes CASSPRDRDASPLHF.

This clonotype came up many times. This sequence joins TRBV20-1 and TRBJ2-3; D is ambiguous. Germline CDR1 is DFQATT and CDR2 is SNEGSKA (reference sequence). Trimming left V 0 bases short and J 2 bases short, with 6 bases between. CDR3 length equals 13 residues. As DNA, the CDR3 is TGCAGTGCTAGAGAACCTTACACAGATACGCAGTATTTT. This sequence encodes CSAREPYTDTQYF.

This clonotype was recorded many times. This chain connects TRBV29-1 to TRBJ1-4; D remains unclear. CDR3 length: 12 residues. Germline V gives CDR1 SQVTM, CDR2 ANQGSEA. V was pared by 3 bases and J by 10 bases, with 12 bases between. CDR3 loop: CSVDLKQTKLFF. In DNA form, the CDR3 reads TGCAGCGTTGACCTCAAGCAGACAAAACTGTTTTTT.

This clonotype was counted only a few times. V and J are TRBV4-2 and TRBJ1-1, with D unclear. V lost 1 base and J 7 bases, leaving 10 bases between the germline ends. The CDR3 covers 13 residues. Per germline, CDR1 LGHNA and CDR2 YNFKEQ. The CDR3 protein is CASSQVITDEAFF. The CDR3 DNA is TGTGCCAGCAGCCAAGTTATTACAGATGAAGCTTTCTTT.